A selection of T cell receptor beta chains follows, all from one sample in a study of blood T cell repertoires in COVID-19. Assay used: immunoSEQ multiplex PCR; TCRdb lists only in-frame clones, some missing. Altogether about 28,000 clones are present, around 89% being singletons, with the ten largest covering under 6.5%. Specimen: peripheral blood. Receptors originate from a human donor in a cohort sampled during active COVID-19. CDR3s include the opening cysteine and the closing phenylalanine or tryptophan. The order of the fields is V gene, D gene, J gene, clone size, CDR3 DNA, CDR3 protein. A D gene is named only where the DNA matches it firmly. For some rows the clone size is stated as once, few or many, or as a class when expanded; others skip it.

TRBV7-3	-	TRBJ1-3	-	TGTGCCAGCAGTCTCACAGGGTCTGGAAACACCATATATTTT	CASSLTGSGNTIYF
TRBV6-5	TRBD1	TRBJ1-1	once	TGTGCCAGCGGAGGGCCACAGGGGGCGGCCACTGAAGCTTTCTTT	CASGGPQGAATEAFF
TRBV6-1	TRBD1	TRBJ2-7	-	TGTGCCAGCAGTGATCGACAGGGTCCCTACGAGCAGTACTTC	CASSDRQGPYEQYF
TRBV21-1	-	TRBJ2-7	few	TGTGCCAGCAGCGAACCACAAAACTCCTACGAGCAGTACTTC	CASSEPQNSYEQYF
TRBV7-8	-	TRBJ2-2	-	TGTGCCAGCAGCTTTGGAGGGTCGAACACCGGGGAGCTGTTTTTT	CASSFGGSNTGELFF
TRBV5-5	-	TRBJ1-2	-	TGTGCCAGCAGCTTGGGAGCGGGGGGCGCAGGCGGCTACACCTTC	CASSLGAGGAGGYTF
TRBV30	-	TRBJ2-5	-	TGTGCCTGGAGTGGGGACTCGGAGACCCAGTACTTC	CAWSGDSETQYF
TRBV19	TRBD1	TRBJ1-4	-	TGTGCCAGTAGTACGGACAGGGAAAATGAAAAACTGTTTTTT	CASSTDRENEKLFF
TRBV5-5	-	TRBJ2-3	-	TGTGCCAGCAGCTTGCATGGAGTCGCTAGCACAGATACGCAGTATTTT	CASSLHGVASTDTQYF
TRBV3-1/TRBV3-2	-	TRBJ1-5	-	TGTGCCATCCTGGGGGGGTTAGGGCAGCCCCAGCATTTT	CAILGGLGQPQHF
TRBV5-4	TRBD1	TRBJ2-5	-	TGTGCCAGCAGCTTCGACAGGGTGCAAGAGACCCAGTACTTC	CASSFDRVQETQYF
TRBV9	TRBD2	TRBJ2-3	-	TGTGCCAGCAGCCCAGCGGGGGGGCTAGATACGCAGTATTTT	CASSPAGGLDTQYF
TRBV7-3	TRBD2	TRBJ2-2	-	TGTGCCAGCAGCTTGGGACTAGCGGGGTCCGGGGAGCTGTTTTTT	CASSLGLAGSGELFF
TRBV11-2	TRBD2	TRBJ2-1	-	TGTGCCAGCAGCTTAGTTCCTGCACTAGCGGTGGTGTCCTACAATGAGCAGTTCTTC	CASSLVPALAVVSYNEQFF
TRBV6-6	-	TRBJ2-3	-	TGTGCCAGCAGTACAGGGACCTTTAGCACAGATACGCAGTATTTT	CASSTGTFSTDTQYF
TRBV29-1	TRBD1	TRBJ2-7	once	TGCAGCGTTGACGGGACCGGGACAGGCTACGAGCAGTACTTC	CSVDGTGTGYEQYF
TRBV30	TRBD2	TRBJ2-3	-	TGTGCCTGGAGTGCCTTTAGCGGGGGTCTCCTGGAGGTAACAGATACGCAGTATTTT	CAWSAFSGGLLEVTDTQYF
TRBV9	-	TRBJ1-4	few	TGTGCCAGCAGCGCTCCACGGGGGGAGGCCAGGGGTGAAAAACTGTTTTTT	CASSAPRGEARGEKLFF
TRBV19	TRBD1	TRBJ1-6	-	TGTGCCAGTAGAAGGACAGGGACCGATAATTCACCCCTCCACTTT	CASRRTGTDNSPLHF
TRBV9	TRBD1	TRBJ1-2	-	TGTGCCAGCAGCGTAGGAACAGGGGACTATGGCTACACCTTC	CASSVGTGDYGYTF
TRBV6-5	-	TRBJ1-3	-	TGTGCCAGCAGCAGGGGACAAGGAAACACCATATATTTT	CASSRGQGNTIYF
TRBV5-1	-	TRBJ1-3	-	TGCGCCAGCAGCTTGGGGTCACAACGAATCTCTGGAAACACCATATATTTT	CASSLGSQRISGNTIYF
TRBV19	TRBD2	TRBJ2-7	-	TGTGCCAGTAGTAGGGACTACTCCTACGAGCAGTACTTC	CASSRDYSYEQYF
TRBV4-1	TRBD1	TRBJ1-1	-	TGCGCCAGCAGCCCTCGACAGGGTGGGGCTTTCTTT	CASSPRQGGAFF
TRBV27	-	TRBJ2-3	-	TGTGCCAGCAGCGAGGGACATACTAGCACAGATACGCAGTATTTT	CASSEGHTSTDTQYF
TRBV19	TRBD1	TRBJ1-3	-	TGTGCCAGTAGTATAGGGGACAGCGCCTACTCCTCTGGAAACACCATATATTTT	CASSIGDSAYSSGNTIYF
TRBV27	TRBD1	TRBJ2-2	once	TGTGCCAGCAGGACAGGGGGACCCGGGGAGCTGTTTTTT	CASRTGGPGELFF
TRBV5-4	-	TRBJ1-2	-	TGTGCCAGCAGCCGGGGGGGTCAGGGTGGCTACACCTTC	CASSRGGQGGYTF
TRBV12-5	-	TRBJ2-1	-	TGTGCTAGTGCCCCCTTTCTACCCAGCGGGCTATCCTCCAATGAGCAGTTCTTC	CASAPFLPSGLSSNEQFF
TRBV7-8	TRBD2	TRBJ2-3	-	TGTGCCAGCAGCTTACCTAGCGGGGGGCCCACAGATACGCAGTATTTT	CASSLPSGGPTDTQYF
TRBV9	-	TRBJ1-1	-	TGTGCCAGCAGCCCCCGGGTAGGGGAAAACACTGAAGCTTTCTTT	CASSPRVGENTEAFF
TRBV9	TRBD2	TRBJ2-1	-	TGTGCCAGCAGTGTCGGACTAGCGGGGGGGCGGCTCTACAATGAGCAGTTCTTC	CASSVGLAGGRLYNEQFF
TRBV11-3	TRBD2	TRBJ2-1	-	TGTGCCAGCAGCTTAGTAGCGGGGGGGACCTACAATGAGCAGTTCTTC	CASSLVAGGTYNEQFF
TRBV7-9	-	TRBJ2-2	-	TGTGCCAGCAGCCTATCGACTAACACCGGGGAGCTGTTTTTT	CASSLSTNTGELFF
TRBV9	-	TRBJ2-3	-	TGTGCCAGCAGCGTAGTGGAGGGGGCGCCGACAGATACGCAGTATTTT	CASSVVEGAPTDTQYF
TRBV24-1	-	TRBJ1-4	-	TGTGCCACCAGTGACCACAGGGCAACTAATGAAAAACTGTTTTTT	CATSDHRATNEKLFF